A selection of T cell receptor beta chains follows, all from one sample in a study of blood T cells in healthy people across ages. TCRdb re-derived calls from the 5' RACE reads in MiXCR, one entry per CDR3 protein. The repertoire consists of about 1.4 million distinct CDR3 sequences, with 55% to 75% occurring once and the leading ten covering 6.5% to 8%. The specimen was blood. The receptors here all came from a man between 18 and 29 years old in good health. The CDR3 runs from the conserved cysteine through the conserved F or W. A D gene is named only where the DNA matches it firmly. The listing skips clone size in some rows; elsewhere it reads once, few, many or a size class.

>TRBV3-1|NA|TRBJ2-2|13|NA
TGTGCCAGCAGCCGGGGACTCACCGGGGAGCTGTTTTTT
CASSRGLTGELFF
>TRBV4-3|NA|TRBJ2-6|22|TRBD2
TGCGCCAGCAGCCAAGCGGATCTAGCGGGGGAACTGACCAACTCTGGGGCCAACGTCCTGACTTTC
CASSQADLAGELTNSGANVLTF
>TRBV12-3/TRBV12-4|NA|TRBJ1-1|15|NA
TGTGCCAGCAGGGCTAGTTTAGAAGCGAACACTGAAGCTTTCTTT
CASRASLEANTEAFF
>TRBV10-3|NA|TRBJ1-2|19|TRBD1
TGTGCCATCAGTGAGCGAAATCACCGTGTGCAGGGGGAAAACTATGGCTACACCTTC
CAISERNHRVQGENYGYTF
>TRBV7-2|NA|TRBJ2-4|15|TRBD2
TGTGCCAGCAGCCCTAGCGGGAGAGGCAAAAACATTCAGTACTTC
CASSPSGRGKNIQYF
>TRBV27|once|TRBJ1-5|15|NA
TGTGCCAGCAGTTTATCAAGCGGCTCGTTTCAGCCCCAGCATTTT
CASSLSSGSFQPQHF
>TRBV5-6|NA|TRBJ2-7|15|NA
TGTGCCAGCAGCTTGGGTGTAGGGGCCTTCTACGAGCAGTACTTC
CASSLGVGAFYEQYF
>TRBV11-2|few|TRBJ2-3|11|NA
TGTGCCAGCAGCTCCACAGGGTCACAGTATTTT
CASSSTGSQYF
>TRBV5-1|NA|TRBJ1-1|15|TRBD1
TGCGCCAGCAACCGGGACAGGGCCCGGAACACTGAAGCTTTCTTT
CASNRDRARNTEAFF
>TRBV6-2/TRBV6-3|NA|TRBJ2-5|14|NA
TGTGCCAGCAGTTACGGGACAAATCAAGAGACCCAGTACTTC
CASSYGTNQETQYF
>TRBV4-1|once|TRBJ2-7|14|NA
TGCGCCAGCAGTACTATGGGCGTCTCCTACGAGCAGTACTTC
CASSTMGVSYEQYF
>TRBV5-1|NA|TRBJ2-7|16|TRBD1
TGCGCCAGCAGCGTGTTTGTGGGACAGGGGTCCTACGAGCAGTACTTC
CASSVFVGQGSYEQYF
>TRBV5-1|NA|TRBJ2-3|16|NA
TGCGCCAGCAGCTCTGACGCGACAGTTATCAGCGGTACGCAGTATTTT
CASSSDATVISGTQYF
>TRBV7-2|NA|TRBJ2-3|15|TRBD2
TGTGCCAGCAGCTTAGAAGCGGGGGACTTCGATACGCAGTATTTT
CASSLEAGDFDTQYF
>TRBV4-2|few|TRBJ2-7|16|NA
TGTGCCAGCAGCCAAGGCTCAGGGCTACTCTCCTACGAGCAGTACTTC
CASSQGSGLLSYEQYF
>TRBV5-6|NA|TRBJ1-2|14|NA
TGTGCCAGCAGCCCAACAGGGAGAGGATATGGCTACACCTTC
CASSPTGRGYGYTF
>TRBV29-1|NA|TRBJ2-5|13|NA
TGCAGCGCAACGAGACTGATACAAGAGACCCAGTACTTC
CSATRLIQETQYF
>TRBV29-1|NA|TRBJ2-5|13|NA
TGCAGCGTTGGCCCCAACGCGGGTGGTGAGCAGTACTTC
CSVGPNAGGEQYF
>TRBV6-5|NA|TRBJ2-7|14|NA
TGTGCCAGCAGTTATTACGATTTAGCTGACGAGCAGTACTTC
CASSYYDLADEQYF
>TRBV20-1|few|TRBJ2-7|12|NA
TGCAGTGCTAGAGGGATCCCCTACGAGCAGTACTTC
CSARGIPYEQYF
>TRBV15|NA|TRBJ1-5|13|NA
TGTGCCACCAGCAGAGAATGGAATCAGCCCCAGCATTTT
CATSREWNQPQHF
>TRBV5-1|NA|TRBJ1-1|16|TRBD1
TGCGCCAGCAGCCCCAGACAGGGGGCTTCGAACACTGAAGCTTTCTTT
CASSPRQGASNTEAFF
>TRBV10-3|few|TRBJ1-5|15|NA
TGTGCCATCAGCTCGTTATCGGATAGCAATCAGCCCCAGCATTTT
CAISSLSDSNQPQHF
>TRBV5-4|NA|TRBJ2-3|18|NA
TGTGCCAGCAGCCCTTTACCGTACATGACGGGTGGCACAGATACGCAGTATTTT
CASSPLPYMTGGTDTQYF
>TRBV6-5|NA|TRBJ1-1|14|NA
TGTGCCAGCAGTTACTATGGGGGAGAGTCTGAAGCTTTCTTT
CASSYYGGESEAFF
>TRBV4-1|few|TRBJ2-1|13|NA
TGCGCCAGCAGCCAAGCCTCAGAGGATGAGCAGTTCTTC
CASSQASEDEQFF
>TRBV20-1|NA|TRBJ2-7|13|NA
TGCAGTGCTAGAGGACGGTCCGGCTACGAGCAGTACTTC
CSARGRSGYEQYF
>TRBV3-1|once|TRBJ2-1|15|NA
TGTGCCAGCAGCCAAGGCCCTCCACAGGGCAATGAGCAGTTCTTC
CASSQGPPQGNEQFF
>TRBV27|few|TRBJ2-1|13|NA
TGTGCCGTTACTTCGTACTCTTACAATGAGCAGTTCTTC
CAVTSYSYNEQFF
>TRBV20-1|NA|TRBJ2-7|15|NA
TGCAGTGCTAGAGATCAGACTACGCACCTAAGCGAGCAGTACTTC
CSARDQTTHLSEQYF
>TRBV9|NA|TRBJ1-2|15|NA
TGTGCCAGCAGCCCGGGGGGGGACCCCGTTTATGGCTACACCTTC
CASSPGGDPVYGYTF
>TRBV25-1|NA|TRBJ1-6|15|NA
TGTGCCAGCAGTCCACCGGGACATCAGAATTCACCCCTCCACTTT
CASSPPGHQNSPLHF
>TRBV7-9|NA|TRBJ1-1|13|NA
TGTGCCAGCAGCCCCGACACTAACACTGAAGCTTTCTTT
CASSPDTNTEAFF
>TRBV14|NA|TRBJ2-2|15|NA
TGTGCCAGCAGCCAAGATCTAACACAGACCGGGGAGCTGTTTTTT
CASSQDLTQTGELFF
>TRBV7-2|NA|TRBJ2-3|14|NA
TGTGCCAGCAGGTTGCGGACTAACACAGATACGCAGTATTTT
CASRLRTNTDTQYF
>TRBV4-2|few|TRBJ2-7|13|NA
TGTGCCAGCAGTAAGGGGCAAGGCTACGAGCAGTACTTC
CASSKGQGYEQYF
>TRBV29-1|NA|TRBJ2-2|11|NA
TGCAGCGTTGAGAATTCCGGGGAGCTGTTTTTT
CSVENSGELFF
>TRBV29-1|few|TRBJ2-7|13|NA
TGCAGCGTCCGGACAGCCCCCTTCGACGAGCAGTACTTC
CSVRTAPFDEQYF
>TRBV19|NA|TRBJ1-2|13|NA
TGTGCCAGCCAAGCGGGTAGGAGTCTCATCGGCACCTTC
CASQAGRSLIGTF
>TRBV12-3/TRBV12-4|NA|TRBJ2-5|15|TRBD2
TGTGCCAGCAGATCCCTGAGCGGGGGGAGGGAGACCCAGTACTTC
CASRSLSGGRETQYF
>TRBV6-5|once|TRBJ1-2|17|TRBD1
TGTGCCAGCAGTTACTCCGATGTTGGGACAGACTACTATGGCTACACCTTC
CASSYSDVGTDYYGYTF